Shown below are 14 T cell receptor beta chains from a single sample sequenced in a study of tumor-infiltrating lymphocytes in primary liver carcinoma. Researchers generated TCR beta cDNA from about 460 ng of total RNA, relying on a constant-region primer. What produced the TCR beta libraries was three nested multiplex PCR rounds using slightly modified ARM-PCR. The study ran its first two PCR rounds for around 10 cycles each, using TRBV1-TRBV30 forward primers and a C-beta reverse primer. TCRdb re-derived calls from the multiplex PCR reads in MiXCR, one entry per CDR3 protein. The table lists 300,000 to 400,000 distinct CDR3 sequences, about 60% of them singletons. Germline DNA was also extracted, with blood RNA taken from unsorted whole blood. Material: peripheral blood. The receptors originated from a man in his forties or fifties with primary liver carcinoma and hepatitis B virus infection.

As to this clonotype: One base away lies a much larger clone, so this may be a sequencing read error. The genes are TRBV6-1 and TRBJ2-7; D ambiguous. Germline V lookup: CDR1 MNHNS, CDR2 SASEGT. V lost 8 bases and J lost 3, with 14 bases in between. This CDR3 region has 13 residues. The CDR3 nucleotides are TGTGCCAGCTGTGGCGGTCATTACTACGAGCAGTACTTC. Translating it yields CASCGGHYYEQYF.

About this clonotype itself: A much larger clone lies a single base off, so this may be a read error. The V and J genes are TRBV11-2 and TRBJ2-1; D is uncertain. CDR1 is SGHAT and CDR2 is FQNNGV in the germline V gene. This CDR3 region has 15 residues. CDR3 amino acids: CVSNSRPQEVHEQFF. CDR3 bases: TGTGTCAGCAACTCCCGGCCTCAAGAGGTGCATGAGCAGTTCTTC.

This clonotype has only one observation. A read error may produce the germline difference seen at one junction end. CDR3 DNA: TGCGCCTGCAGCCAAGCAGCCACTTCCTACGGGCAGTACTTC. Amino acids: CACSQAATSYGQYF. J is TRBJ2-7 and V is TRBV4-3; the D is unclear. This CDR3 comprises 14 residues. Per germline, CDR1 LGHNA and CDR2 YSLEER.

Details on this clonotype: Being one base from a much bigger clone, this may be a read error. J is TRBJ2-1 and V is TRBV4-2, with D possibly being TRBD2 (6 bases). Trimming took off 5 bases at V and 5 bases at J, with 19 bases between the two ends. The CDR3 spans 16 residues. The germline V gene encodes CDR1 LGHNA and CDR2 YNFKEQ. DNA for the CDR3: TGTGCCAGCAGCTCGATGGAGGGAGCGTTGGACAATGAGCAGTTCTTC. It is translated as CASSSMEGALDNEQFF.

This clonotype occurred a few times. The rearrangement joins TRBV20-1 to TRBJ2-1; possibly TRBD2 for D (5 bases). This CDR3 spans 10 amino acids. CDR1 and CDR2 from the germline V gene are DFQATT and SNEGSKA (reference sequence). CDR3 loop: CSGRGNEQFF. DNA for the CDR3: TGCAGCGGACGGGGAAATGAGCAGTTCTTC.

This clonotype was counted ten times or more. CDR3 nucleotide sequence: TGTGCCAGCAGCTTACACTCCAATCAGCCCCAGCATTTT. It translates to CASSLHSNQPQHF. The rearrangement links TRBV11-2 to TRBJ1-5; the D is unclear. This CDR3 spans 13 amino acids. Germline-derived CDR1 and CDR2 are SGHAT and FQNNGV. The V end lost 2 bases, the J end lost 3 bases, and 5 bases lay between the germline ends.

The chain uses TRBV28 and TRBJ1-5; D is perhaps TRBD1 (6 bases). Germline CDR1 reads MDHEN; CDR2 reads SYDVKM. This CDR3 comprises 15 residues. The V gene lost 2 bases and the J gene lost 7 bases, with 15 bases spanning the gap. The CDR3 nucleotides read TGTGCCAGCAGTTTACGGGGGGCCCGGGGGCAGCCCCAGCATTTT. Translation gives CASSLRGARGQPQHF.

This clonotype showed up just once. A junction end diverges from the germline sequence, so it may reflect a read error. This rearrangement joins TRBV6-6 to TRBJ2-7, with 9 bases lining up with TRBD2. This CDR3 has 15 residues. CDR1 and CDR2 from the germline V gene are MNHNY and SVGAGI (reference sequence). CDR3 DNA sequence: TGTTCCAGCAGTTACTCGATAGCGGGAGATACCGAGCAGTACTTC. Encoded protein: CSSSYSIAGDTEQYF.

Details on this clonotype: A read error may produce the germline difference seen at one junction end. The chain is built from TRBV12-3 or TRBV12-4 and TRBJ2-7; tentative D call: TRBD2 (6 bases). CDR3 length: 17 residues. In DNA, the CDR3 is TGTGCCTGCAGTTTAAGGGTGGTGGCGGGGTTTTCCTACGAGCAGTACTTC. Amino acid sequence: CACSLRVVAGFSYEQYF.

This clonotype was counted ten times or more. The rearrangement links TRBV5-4 to TRBJ2-3; TRBD2 matches at 8 bases. CDR3 length: 16 amino acids. The V gene's germline CDR1 is SGHNT and CDR2 YYREEE (reference sequence). V gave up 0 bases and J gave up 2 bases; unmatched junction bases: 5. CDR3 nucleotide sequence: TGTGCCAGCAGCTTGGAAGGTAGCGGGGTCACAGATACGCAGTATTTT. This translates into CASSLEGSGVTDTQYF.

This clonotype occurred a few times. The chain is built from TRBV30 and TRBJ2-7; D unresolved. Germline V gives CDR1 GTSNPN, CDR2 SVGIG (reference sequence). The CDR3 spans 11 residues. With 0 bases removed from V and 4 bases from J, the gap between germline ends came to 4 bases. CDR3 sequence (DNA): TGTGCCTGGAGTGTCCGATACGAGCAGTACTTC. Translated: CAWSVRYEQYF. The whole variable domain, filled in from reference TRBV30 and TRBJ2-7, reads SQTIHQWPATLVQPVGSPLSLECTVEGTSNPNLYWYRQAAGRGLQLLFYSVGIGQISSEVPQNLSASRPQDRQFILSSKKLLLSDSGFYLCAWSVRYEQYFGPGTRLTVT.

This clonotype has only a few counts. The chain is built from TRBV10-2 and TRBJ2-7, with D possibly TRBD2 on 6 matching bases. The germline V gene encodes CDR1 WSHSY and CDR2 SAAADI. V was shortened by 0 bases and J by 7 bases, with 13 bases between the two germline ends. The CDR3 is 14 amino acids. The CDR3 DNA sequence: TGCGCCAGCAGTGAGTCCCCCTGGGGAGGTGAGCAGTACTTC. Translation gives CASSESPWGGEQYF.

This clonotype was found a few times. The CDR3 sequence is CASTDSSNQPQHF. DNA of the CDR3: TGTGCCAGCACTGACAGTAGCAATCAGCCCCAGCATTTT. V and J are TRBV6-2 or TRBV6-3 and TRBJ1-5; TRBD1 might be the D (5 bases). The CDR3 is 13 amino acids. CDR1 is MNHEY, CDR2 SVGEGT, per germline. Between the trimmed V and J ends, which lost 7 bases and 0 bases, there was a span of 7 bases.

The rearrangement links TRBV6-1 to TRBJ2-7; unclear D gene. The CDR3 is 14 amino acids. The germline V gene has CDR1 MNHNS and CDR2 SASEGT. Trimming stripped 6 bases from V and 2 bases from J, with 14 bases between. CDR3 region: CASSRCTDPYEQYF. The CDR3 DNA sequence: TGTGCCAGCAGCCGGTGCACCGACCCCTACGAGCAGTACTTC.